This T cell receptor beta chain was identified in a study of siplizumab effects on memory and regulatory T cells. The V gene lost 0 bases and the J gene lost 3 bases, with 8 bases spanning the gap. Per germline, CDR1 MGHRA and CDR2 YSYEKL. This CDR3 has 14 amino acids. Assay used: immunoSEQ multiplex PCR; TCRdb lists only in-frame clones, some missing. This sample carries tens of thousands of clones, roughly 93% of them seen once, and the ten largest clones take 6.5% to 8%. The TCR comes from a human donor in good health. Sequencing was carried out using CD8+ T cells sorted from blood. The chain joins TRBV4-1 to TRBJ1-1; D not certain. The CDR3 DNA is TGCGCCAGCAGCCAAGATACTTGGGACACTGAAGCTTTCTTT. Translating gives CASSQDTWDTEAFF.